This TCR beta chain was retrieved from a study of blood T cell repertoires in COVID-19. Germline V gene data show CDR1 as SEHNR and CDR2 as FQNEAQ (reference sequence). The CDR3 length is 16 residues. Trimming took off 1 base at V and 4 bases at J, with 14 bases between the two ends. Method: immunoSEQ multiplex PCR; TCRdb's copy keeps in-frame clones and lacks some. This sample yields around 60,000 clones, of which more than 70% are seen a single time; roughly a sixth belongs to the top ten. This chain joins TRBV7-9 and TRBJ2-1, with D perhaps TRBD1 (6 bases). The clonotype originates from a man in his fifties or sixties with COVID-19, enrolled during active disease. The sample taken for sequencing was peripheral blood. CDR3 sequence: CASSLVRADRYNEQFF. In DNA form, the CDR3 reads TGTGCCAGCAGCTTAGTACGGGCGGACAGATACAATGAGCAGTTCTTC.